In this sample, the clone carrying this T cell receptor (beta chain) is medium-sized. The sample comes from a study of blood T cell repertoires in COVID-19. Generated by immunoSEQ multiplex PCR, the TCRdb table keeps only in-frame clones and is missing some. The sample includes 120,000 or so clones, roughly 85% of them seen just once. This clonotype originated in a man aged 80 or over with active or convalescent COVID-19. Sample: peripheral blood.

The CDR3 coding sequence is TGTGCCAGCAGCTTGGTTTGGCGGGAGGGCCCGGAGACCCAGTACTTC. This translates into CASSLVWREGPETQYF. The chain joins TRBV5-4 to TRBJ2-5; the match to TRBD2 covers 9 bases. CDR3 length: 16 residues. CDR1 is SGHNT and CDR2 is YYREEE in the germline V gene (reference sequence). Trimming cost V 0 bases and J 5 bases; bases outside gene matches: 8.